The clone carrying this TCR beta chain has ten or more counts. This entry belongs to a study of T cells in Graves' hyperthyroidism and ophthalmopathy. RNA transcripts served as the template for amplifying TCR beta CDR3 regions. The TCR CDR3 first-round RT-PCR relied on the HTBI primer set. One entry per CDR3 protein, called by TCRdb with MiXCR from the multiplex PCR reads. The data hold 700,000 or so distinct CDR3 sequences, with 15% to 20% observed a single time. The V and J ends lost 6 bases and 3 bases, in that order; junction bases with no gene match: 7. This CDR3 spans 14 amino acids. CDR1 and CDR2 from the germline V gene are MDHEN and SYDVKM. This sample holds PBMCs from around 9.9 ml fresh peripheral blood.

The sequence was obtained from a young man with Graves' hyperthyroidism. Sequenced input: blood. The rearrangement uses TRBV28 and TRBJ1-1, with 7 nucleotides matching TRBD1. CDR3 DNA: TGTGCCAGCAGCGCAGGGGGTTCGGACACTGAAGCTTTCTTT. This sequence encodes CASSAGGSDTEAFF.